This T cell receptor beta chain was profiled in a study of cytomegalovirus exposure and HLA in healthy donors. Study observations and caveats: Overall, under 200 TCR beta chains were annotated as cytomegalovirus-associated. In a later analysis, at a false discovery rate of 0.05, fewer than 20,000 TCR beta sequences were associated with HLA alleles.

Use of 60 Vbeta and 13 Jbeta primers characterized the PCR. As originally analysed: Later work found approximately 80 million unique TCR beta chains, with 9 million to 13 million shared. Clones were read by immunoSEQ multiplex PCR, and TCRdb kept only the in-frame ones, dropping some. That table gives V, J and clone size, and the DNA gave D and trimming. The data show approximately 130,000 clones, about 8% seen once. This clone turned up a few times. What it binds is not known. The CDR3 totals 16 residues. Trimming left V 3 bases short and J 1 base short, with 14 bases between. Germline CDR1 reads KGHSH; CDR2 reads LQKENI.

This chain uses TRBV18 with TRBJ2-3; a weak D match, TRBD2 (5 bases). This TCR came from a woman aged 40-49 years in good health and CMV-seropositive. The source material was PBMCs. This chain's CDR3 is CASSPGIGGGTDTQYF. As DNA, the CDR3 is TGTGCCAGCTCACCCGGGATTGGAGGAGGCACAGATACGCAGTATTTT.